This is a list of T cell receptor beta chains from one sample in a study of low-dose radiotherapy and immunotherapy resistance in tumors. TCRdb reprocessed the reads with MiXCR, giving one entry per CDR3 protein. This table has around 80,000 distinct CDR3 sequences, 15% to 20% appearing once. The sample consisted of PBMCs, taken after low-dose radiotherapy plus immunotherapy. Receptor source: a male donor with prostate cancer. Each CDR3 is given without its conserved first and last residue.

j_gene,v_gene,CDR3aa
TRBJ2-1,TRBV13,ASSLRGSGYNEQF
TRBJ1-2,TRBV6-5,ASSYSALRGHGYT
TRBJ1-5,TRBV12-3/TRBV12-4,ASSPDLQGRQPQH
TRBJ1-5,TRBV12-3/TRBV12-4,ASSPSRGQPQH
TRBJ1-2,TRBV28,ASSFFTHGYT
TRBJ1-2,TRBV4-3,ASSQEGTVYGYT
TRBJ1-1,TRBV29-1,SVARTGGSSLGAF
TRBJ2-2,TRBV6-4,ASNGDRTNTGELF
TRBJ2-2,TRBV7-9,ASSIRTGGRANTGELFF
TRBJ2-2,TRBV9,ASSPRQGTAGELF
TRBJ1-5,TRBV19,ASSIRGGEQPQH
TRBJ2-3,TRBV4-3,ASSQRSQGDTQY
TRBJ2-1,TRBV19,ACRDSRLRDEQF
TRBJ2-7,TRBV6-1,ASSTSSPYEQY
TRBJ1-3,TRBV11-2,ASSLDRGAAGNTIY
TRBJ1-1,TRBV10-3,AISAGGPGTEAF
TRBJ1-4,TRBV20-1,SARDLNPQGTNEKLF
TRBJ2-2,TRBV20-1,SARDGGLAENTGELF
TRBJ2-3,TRBV23-1,ASSKVTDTQY
TRBJ2-7,TRBV29-1,SVESGGHEQY
TRBJ2-6,TRBV18,ASSRTTSGGSGANVLT
TRBJ2-1,TRBV11-2,ASSFAGGGSNEQF
TRBJ2-7,TRBV4-1,ASTLFGGGEQY
TRBJ1-1,TRBV6-6,ASSSDMVPGAF
TRBJ2-3,TRBV28,ASSVARDTQY
TRBJ2-7,TRBV7-2,ASSTTGTGDYEQY
TRBJ1-1,TRBV18,ASSATGGNTEAF
TRBJ1-1,TRBV9,ASSAGGQANTEAF
TRBJ2-3,TRBV2,ASSVGGIRADTQY
TRBJ2-1,TRBV6-2/TRBV6-3,ASTHGQRRDEQF
TRBJ2-6,TRBV6-2/TRBV6-3,ASSYMSGANVLT
TRBJ1-4,TRBV4-1,ASSLTPGVVDEKLF
TRBJ2-1,TRBV29-1,SVAGLAVISYNEQF
TRBJ2-1,TRBV6-2/TRBV6-3,ASSYSPGLAGVDEQF
TRBJ2-5,TRBV11-1,ASSPGRGFEETQY
TRBJ2-3,TRBV19,ASKSRPSTDTQY
TRBJ1-5,TRBV2,ASSEGAGVATNQPQH
TRBJ2-3,TRBV24-1,ATSPDSTDTQY
TRBJ2-2,TRBV2,ASAAGPNTGELF
TRBJ2-7,TRBV6-6,ASSYSTSGRSYEQY
TRBJ1-5,TRBV12-3/TRBV12-4,ASTTRGAGQPQH
TRBJ2-7,TRBV28,ASSPPGGRFGYEQY
TRBJ2-2,TRBV6-2/TRBV6-3,ASISPHRGTLNTGELF
TRBJ2-3,TRBV29-1,SVGTSGNPTDTQY
TRBJ1-1,TRBV5-1,ASSSRLGQGVKTEAF
TRBJ2-1,TRBV28,ASSLTSGRNEQF
TRBJ2-5,TRBV6-5,ASSYNGPQETQY
TRBJ1-2,TRBV3-1,ASSQDQGTGYT
TRBJ2-7,TRBV28,ASSPFRDRAPEQY
TRBJ1-1,TRBV28,ASSFIVGQIRLNTEAF
TRBJ2-3,TRBV4-1,ASSQDSGTGSMNTQY